This TCR beta chain was recorded in a study of T-cell reconstitution after alpha-beta-depleted transplantation in children. Findings of the study overall: By about two months after transplant, alpha-beta T cells reportedly arose from several hundred graft clones that had expanded. After transplant, high TCRbeta diversity at day 60 in some patients arose from surviving recipient T cells and thymic progenitors. Hyperexpanded clones declined; after one year, newly produced T cells mostly supplied diversity.

Note on this clonotype: Its cognate antigen is unknown.

Using unique molecular identifiers, the investigators prepared the TCRbeta library. TCRdb analysed the PCR reads with MiXCR anew, one entry per CDR3 protein. The data show a few hundred thousand distinct CDR3 sequences, over 20% seen once. V was clipped by 6 bases and J by 5 bases; unmatched bases: 8. This CDR3 contains 14 residues. Germline CDR1 DFQATT, CDR2 SNEGSKA (reference sequence). The clonotype comes from a boy under two years old with Wiskott-Aldrich syndrome, due to receive a stem cell transplant. This chain uses TRBV20-1 with TRBJ1-5; 9 positions agree with TRBD1. The sequences come from PBMCs, collected before TCRalphabeta/CD19-depleted stem cell transplant. DNA of the CDR3: TGCAGTGCGGAAACAGGGGGCGTTTATCAGCCCCAGCATTTT. Translating gives CSAETGGVYQPQHF.